The next 21 T cell receptor beta chains were all read from a single sample in a study of blood T cells in healthy people across ages. Sample-barcoded 5' priming and a J-beta primer mix drove a second PCR of 7 to 11 cycles. MiXCR was run by TCRdb on the 5' RACE reads, yielding one entry per CDR3 protein. The table shows 890,000 or so distinct CDR3 sequences, with 62% occurring only once. The specimen was blood. The origin of the receptors is a young man in good health.

The J gene is TRBJ2-1, the V gene TRBV20-1; 14 nucleotides align to TRBD2. The V and J ends lost 0 bases and 10 bases, in that order; junction bases with no gene match: 5. Germline lookup yields CDR1 DFQATT and CDR2 SNEGSKA (reference sequence). This CDR3 is 15 amino acids long. In DNA form, the CDR3 reads TGCAGTGCTAGAGAAGAGGGACTAGCGGGGGTCGAGCAGTTCTTC. As protein: CSAREEGLAGVEQFF.

This clonotype has more than one count but fewer than ten. The chain couples TRBV12-3 or TRBV12-4 to TRBJ2-1, with 7 bases lining up with TRBD2. The length of the CDR3 is 14 residues. The junction had 6 bases not matched to a gene; V was cut back by 5 bases and J by 5 bases. CDR3 nucleotides: TGTGCCAGCAGTCCGACTAGCACCAACAATGAGCAGTTCTTC. Its protein product is CASSPTSTNNEQFF.

The V call is TRBV6-4, the J call TRBJ2-7; D call uncertain. The CDR3 is 16 residues long. Trimming removed 0 bases at V and 5 bases at J, with 17 bases between. CDR1 is MRHNA and CDR2 is SNTAGT in the germline V gene. The CDR3 protein is CASSDSRGRRGDEQYF. In DNA form, the CDR3 reads TGTGCCAGCAGTGACTCGAGAGGACGGCGTGGGGACGAGCAGTACTTC.

In the case of this clonotype: At one of its ends the junction is not consistent with the germline gene, which may arise from a read error. The chain couples TRBV3-1 to TRBJ2-5; tentative D call: TRBD1 (5 bases). The germline CDR1 and CDR2 sequences are LGHDT and YNNKEL (reference sequence). The CDR3 extends over 15 amino acids. The CDR3 nucleotides read TGTGCCAGCAGCCAATTAACAGGTGCGGCAGAGATCCAGTACTTC. It translates to CASSQLTGAAEIQYF.

The chain has TRBV14 and TRBJ1-2, with D perhaps matching TRBD1 (5 bases). The CDR3 spans 18 residues. The V gene's germline CDR1 is SGHDN and CDR2 FVKESK. V was cut by 4 bases and J by 0 bases, with 21 bases left in between. CDR3 nucleotide sequence: TGTGCCAGCAGCCCCACGGGACTCCAAACGGGTGCTAACTATGGCTACACCTTC. It specifies CASSPTGLQTGANYGYTF. The whole variable domain, remainder taken from reference TRBV14 and TRBJ1-2, is EAGVTQFPSHSVIEKGQTVTLRCDPISGHDNLYWYRRVMGKEIKFLLHFVKESKQDESGMPNNRFLAERTGGTYSTLKVQPAELEDSGVYFCASSPTGLQTGANYGYTFGSGTRLTVV.

The rearrangement uses TRBV20-1 and TRBJ2-3; D possibly corresponds to TRBD1 (6 bases). V was shortened by 4 bases and J by 2 bases, with 13 bases between the two germline ends. Germline CDR1 is DFQATT and CDR2 is SNEGSKA (reference sequence). The CDR3 sequence is 14 residues long. The CDR3 is CSAKTRGSTDTQYF. The CDR3 DNA sequence: TGCAGTGCTAAGACCAGGGGTTCCACAGATACGCAGTATTTT.

This chain joins TRBV7-6 and TRBJ1-4; 7 nucleotides line up with TRBD1. CDR3 length equals 15 residues. Germline V gene sequence: CDR1 SGHVS, CDR2 FNYEAQ. After removal of 5 bases from V and 5 bases from J, the junction contained 8 bases not matched to a gene. CDR3 protein: CASSPRQGANEKLFF. The DNA of the CDR3 is TGTGCCAGCAGCCCGCGACAGGGCGCCAATGAAAAACTGTTTTTT.

This clonotype has only a few counts. The chain links TRBV10-3 to TRBJ2-3; D not resolved. V gave up 0 bases and J gave up 0 bases, with 10 bases separating them. Germline values: CDR1 ENHRY, CDR2 SYGVKD. This CDR3 is 16 amino acids long. The CDR3 protein is CAISESTSASTDTQYF. DNA of the CDR3: TGTGCCATCAGTGAGTCGACTTCTGCCAGCACAGATACGCAGTATTTT.

The gene calls are TRBV5-6 and TRBJ2-1; unclear D gene. Germline loops: CDR1 SGHDT, CDR2 YYEEEE. The CDR3 spans 15 residues. V lost 4 bases and J lost 2, with 13 bases in between. In DNA, the CDR3 is TGTGCCAGCAGCGTCACCCTAGGACCCTACAATGAGCAGTTCTTC. This gives the protein CASSVTLGPYNEQFF.

The rearrangement links TRBV7-9 to TRBJ1-2; D call uncertain. V dropped 1 base and J dropped 8 bases, with 8 bases sitting between them. The CDR3 extends over 12 amino acids. CDR1 SEHNR and CDR2 FQNEAQ come from the germline V gene (reference sequence). The CDR3 region is CASSLDTPGYTF. CDR3 in DNA: TGTGCCAGCAGCTTAGACACCCCCGGCTACACCTTC.

The chain is built from TRBV20-1 and TRBJ2-5, with 8 nucleotides matching TRBD2. Germline trimming cut 2 bases from V and 2 bases from J; bases unmatched to any gene: 7. The CDR3 is 15 amino acids. Germline CDR1 and CDR2: DFQATT and SNEGSKA (reference sequence). The CDR3 nucleotides read TGCAGTGCTAGACCGCCAGCGGGGGCACAAGAGACCCAGTACTTC. This translates into CSARPPAGAQETQYF.

CDR3 amino acids: CASSYSRSGGVIAKNIQYF. The CDR3 DNA sequence: TGTGCCAGCAGTTACTCCCGCTCCGGGGGGGTCATAGCCAAAAACATTCAGTACTTC. The chain employs TRBV6-5 and TRBJ2-4; 8 nucleotides align to TRBD2. The trim removed 0 bases at V and 0 bases at J, leaving 10 bases unmatched. Germline CDR1 and CDR2: MNHEY and SVGAGI. CDR3 length: 19 amino acids.

The V call is TRBV6-6, the J call TRBJ2-5, with D possibly matching TRBD1 (5 bases). The CDR3 is made up of 13 amino acids. Germline V gene lookup returns CDR1 MNHNY and CDR2 SVGAGI (reference sequence). The V end was cut by 6 bases, the J end by 3 bases, with 11 bases between. This CDR3 reads CASRPQGEETQYF. The CDR3 bases are TGTGCCAGCAGGCCGCAGGGTGAAGAGACCCAGTACTTC.

This chain links TRBV9 with TRBJ2-1; D might be TRBD2 (5 bases). CDR1 and CDR2 (germline): SGDLS, YYNGEE. V lost 0 bases, J lost 10 bases, and 11 bases lay in between. The CDR3 runs to 13 residues. The CDR3 nucleotides read TGTGCCAGCAGCGTAGCTACCGGGATCGAGCAGTTCTTC. This encodes CASSVATGIEQFF.

V usage is TRBV6-1 and J usage is TRBJ1-1; 7 nucleotides align to TRBD1. The CDR3 loop spans 16 amino acids. Per the germline V gene, CDR1 is MNHNS and CDR2 is SASEGT. The V and J ends lost 6 bases and 0 bases, in that order; junction bases with no gene match: 10. Written as DNA, the CDR3 is TGTGCCAGCAGAGAAAACCGGGACAGACTGAACACTGAAGCTTTCTTT. Its protein product is CASRENRDRLNTEAFF.

The chain has TRBV28 and TRBJ1-2, with D uncertain. Germline values: CDR1 MDHEN, CDR2 SYDVKM. This CDR3 has 13 amino acids. V lost 4 bases and J 4 bases, leaving 10 bases between the germline ends. The CDR3 DNA follows: TGTGCCAGCAGTTCTACACCGTCCTATGGCTACACCTTC. Protein product: CASSSTPSYGYTF.

This chain links TRBV25-1 with TRBJ2-5, with a tentative D call TRBD2 (7 bases). CDR1 is MGHDK and CDR2 is SYGVNS in the germline V gene. This CDR3 spans 17 amino acids. V shed 1 base and J shed 4 bases, with 19 bases lying between them. The CDR3 spells CASSEFSLGGAGETQYF. The CDR3 nucleotides read TGTGCCAGCAGTGAATTTTCTTTAGGGGGGGCCGGAGAGACCCAGTACTTC.

The chain employs TRBV10-3 and TRBJ1-1; the match to TRBD1 covers 8 bases. CDR3 length equals 13 residues. In germline, CDR1 is ENHRY, CDR2 SYGVKD. Unmatched junction bases numbered 2, after V lost 6 bases and J lost 2 bases. CDR3: CAIRDRVNTEAFF. DNA for the CDR3: TGTGCCATCAGGGACAGGGTCAACACTGAAGCTTTCTTT.

This clonotype was picked up one time. This chain joins TRBV7-2 and TRBJ1-2, with 7 bases identical to TRBD1. The ends lost 5 bases at V and 8 bases at J; junction bases unmatched: 17. Germline V gene lookup returns CDR1 SGHTA and CDR2 FQGNSA. The CDR3 covers 16 residues. The CDR3 sequence is CASSQPQDRDLKGYTF. The CDR3 nucleotides read TGTGCCAGCAGCCAACCTCAAGACAGGGATCTTAAGGGCTACACCTTC.

The genes are TRBV6-6 and TRBJ2-7; D perhaps matches TRBD1 (5 bases). The DNA end is more similar to TRBJ2-5, so the J call may be wrong. CDR3 length equals 13 residues. Germline CDR1 MNHNY, CDR2 SVGAGI (reference sequence). CDR3 nucleotide sequence: TGTGCCAGCATCAATCAGGGCAAAGAGACCCAGTACTTC. It is translated as CASINQGKETQYF.

Note on this clonotype: At one end, the junction sequence differs from germline, possibly due to a read error. V usage is TRBV2 and J usage is TRBJ1-1; no clear D. Germline loops: CDR1 SNHLY, CDR2 FYNNEI. This CDR3 has 11 amino acids. The CDR3 region is CASSESQTAFF. In DNA form, the CDR3 reads TGCGCCAGCAGTGAATCCCAGACAGCTTTCTTT. The full variable domain, with the rest looked up from reference TRBV2 and TRBJ1-1, is EPEVTQTPSHQVTQMGQEVILRCVPISNHLYFYWYRQILGQKVEFLVSFYNNEISEKSEIFDDQFSVERPDGSNFTLKIRSTKLEDSAMYFCASSESQTAFFGQGTRLTVV.